Shown below are 30 T cell receptor beta chains from a single sample sequenced in a study of OX40 agonist ivuxolimab in advanced cancers. The repertoire was sequenced with immunoSEQ multiplex PCR; TCRdb's copy has only in-frame clones and lacks some. The sample lists roughly 24,000 clones, about four fifths seen once, with roughly 26% in the top ten. The sample consisted of CD4+ or CD8+ T cells sorted from blood, taken in a trial of the OX40 agonist ivuxolimab. The receptors shown here come from an adult with an advanced solid tumor such as melanoma, head and neck, liver or kidney cancer.

This clone was detected only once. This CDR3 reads CASSQEEQGGNEQYF. The CDR3 DNA reads as TGCGCCAGCAGCCAAGAGGAGCAGGGGGGGAACGAGCAGTACTTC. J is TRBJ2-7 and V is TRBV4-3, with D tentatively TRBD1 or TRBD2 (7 bases each). This CDR3 region has 15 residues. In germline, CDR1 is LGHNA, CDR2 YSLEER. V was trimmed by 0 bases and J by 5 bases, leaving 14 bases between them.

The rearrangement uses TRBV5-4 and TRBJ2-1, with D perhaps matching TRBD2 (5 bases). The V gene lost 0 bases and the J gene lost 0 bases, with 10 bases spanning the gap. The length of the CDR3 is 16 residues. In germline, CDR1 is SGHNT, CDR2 YYREEE (reference sequence). The CDR3: CASSLGRSSSYNEQFF. As DNA, the CDR3 is TGTGCCAGCAGCTTGGGGAGGAGCTCCTCCTACAATGAGCAGTTCTTC. Full variable domain (outside the CDR3, taken from reference TRBV5-4 and TRBJ2-1): ETGVTQSPTHLIKTRGQQVTLRCSSQSGHNTVSWYQQALGQGPQFIFQYYREEENGRGNFPPRFSGLQFPNYSSELNVNALELDDSALYLCASSLGRSSSYNEQFFGPGTRLTVL.

V gene TRBV7-3 combines with J gene TRBJ2-1; 7 bases are shared with TRBD2. The ends lost 6 bases at V and 4 bases at J; junction bases unmatched: 15. The CDR3 has 17 residues. Germline CDR1 reads SGHTA; CDR2 reads FQGTGA. The CDR3 spells CASSHFGGGERYNEQFF. In DNA form, the CDR3 reads TGTGCCAGCAGTCATTTCGGCGGGGGAGAAAGATACAATGAGCAGTTCTTC. The full variable domain, in which reference TRBV7-3 and TRBJ2-1 provide the parts outside the CDR3, is GAGVSQTPSNKVTEKGKYVELRCDPISGHTALYWYRQSLGQGPEFLIYFQGTGAADDSGLPNDRFFAVRPEGSVSTLKIQRTERGDSAVYLCASSHFGGGERYNEQFFGPGTRLTVL.

V gene TRBV2 combines with J gene TRBJ2-7; D may match TRBD1 or TRBD2 (5 bases each). The V and J ends lost 9 bases and 7 bases respectively, with 19 bases between them. Germline CDR1 SNHLY, CDR2 FYNNEI. The CDR3 sequence is 13 residues long. The CDR3: CARTGTPGSEQYF. The CDR3 bases are TGTGCCAGAACCGGGACCCCAGGATCTGAGCAGTACTTC.

The chain is built from TRBV15 and TRBJ2-1, with D possibly TRBD2 on 6 matching bases. Germline CDR1 LNHNV, CDR2 YYDKDF (reference sequence). The CDR3 contains 16 residues. Trimming cost V 0 bases and J 5 bases, with 14 bases left between them. CDR3 region: CATSRENGRSHNEQFF. In DNA form, the CDR3 reads TGTGCCACCAGCAGAGAGAACGGGAGATCCCACAATGAGCAGTTCTTC.

The chain employs TRBV20-1 and TRBJ2-7, with TRBD1 as a possible D gene (5 bases). The V and J ends lost 4 bases and 6 bases respectively, with 7 bases between them. The CDR3 sequence is 10 residues long. The germline gives CDR1 DFQATT, CDR2 SNEGSKA (reference sequence). The CDR3 sequence: CSANRGEQYF. The CDR3 DNA reads as TGCAGTGCTAATAGGGGCGAGCAGTACTTC.

The chain combines TRBV5-6 with TRBJ1-2, with 8 bases matching TRBD1. With 6 bases clipped from V and 2 bases from J, the junction kept 3 bases outside the gene matches. CDR1 and CDR2 from the germline V gene are SGHDT and YYEEEE. CDR3 length equals 13 residues. For the CDR3, the DNA is TGTGCCAGCACCTGGACAGGGAACTATGGCTACACCTTC. Amino acids: CASTWTGNYGYTF.

This rearrangement joins TRBV5-1 to TRBJ2-2; D is ambiguous. This CDR3 is 15 amino acids long. From germline, CDR1 is SGHRS and CDR2 YFSETQ. V lost 0 bases, J lost 0 bases, and 6 bases lay in between. CDR3 in amino acids: CASSLGVANTGELFF. The CDR3 coding sequence is TGCGCCAGCAGCTTGGGGGTTGCGAACACCGGGGAGCTGTTTTTT.

This clone was seen more than once but under ten times. The rearrangement links TRBV6-5 to TRBJ2-4; D gene unclear. The germline gives CDR1 MNHEY, CDR2 SVGAGI. The V end was cut by 5 bases, the J end by 3 bases, with 5 bases between. The CDR3 consists of 12 residues. CDR3: CASSGDKNIQYF. The CDR3 DNA sequence: TGTGCCAGCAGTGGGGACAAAAACATTCAGTACTTC.

The V call is TRBV6-5, the J call TRBJ2-7; no clear D gene. This CDR3 comprises 16 residues. V was pared by 2 bases and J by 0 bases, with 14 bases between. Germline V CDR1 and CDR2: MNHEY, SVGAGI. CDR3 amino acids: CASSYELGSSSYEQYF. CDR3 coding DNA: TGTGCCAGCAGTTACGAATTAGGGTCGAGCTCCTACGAGCAGTACTTC.

This clone is classed as medium-sized (0.01 to 0.1%). This chain links TRBV19 with TRBJ2-7; 7 bases agree with TRBD1. This CDR3 has 13 amino acids. Germline trimming cut 5 bases from V and 2 bases from J; bases unmatched to any gene: 3. Germline V lookup: CDR1 LNHDA, CDR2 SQIVND (reference sequence). This CDR3 is CASSLTGAYEQYF. The DNA of the CDR3 is TGTGCCAGTAGTCTCACAGGGGCCTACGAGCAGTACTTC.

This chain uses TRBV7-9 with TRBJ1-3; D is uncertain. The CDR3 is 13 amino acids. Trimming removed 5 bases from V and 12 bases from J, with 17 bases in between. From germline, CDR1 is SEHNR and CDR2 FQNEAQ (reference sequence). CDR3 region: CASSPDAYQGIYF. In DNA, the CDR3 is TGTGCCAGCAGCCCGGACGCTTACCAAGGCATATATTTT.

The V and J genes are TRBV28 and TRBJ1-2, with D maybe TRBD1 (5 bases). Germline CDR1 is MDHEN and CDR2 is SYDVKM. The CDR3 is made up of 15 amino acids. The V end lost 5 bases, the J end lost 4 bases, and 17 bases lay between the germline ends. The DNA of the CDR3 is TGTGCCAGCAGTACCGGGACCGGGCTCGGCTATGGCTACACCTTC. It specifies CASSTGTGLGYGYTF.

J is TRBJ2-7 and V is TRBV19; TRBD2 aligns across 8 bases. The J segment lost 0 bases and the V segment lost 3 bases, leaving 4 bases of the junction unmatched. This CDR3 region has 15 residues. Germline lookup yields CDR1 LNHDA and CDR2 SQIVND (reference sequence). The CDR3: CASSIGLAGSYEQYF. The CDR3 DNA reads TGTGCCAGTAGTATTGGGCTAGCGGGCTCCTACGAGCAGTACTTC.

This clone was seen once. This chain connects TRBV7-8 to TRBJ1-3; D is unresolved. The length of the CDR3 is 15 residues. The V end was cut by 0 bases, the J end by 0 bases, with 6 bases between. The germline V gene has CDR1 SGHVS and CDR2 FQNEAQ. The CDR3 protein is CASSLATSSGNTIYF. The CDR3 DNA reads TGTGCCAGCAGCTTAGCGACGAGCTCTGGAAACACCATATATTTT. Filled out from reference TRBV7-8 and TRBJ1-3, the complete variable domain reads GAGVSQSPRYKVAKRGQDVALRCDPISGHVSLFWYQQALGQGPEFLTYFQNEAQLDKSGLPSDRFFAERPEGSVSTLKIQRTQQEDSAVYLCASSLATSSGNTIYFGEGSWLTVV.

The gene calls are TRBV4-3 and TRBJ2-5; 8 nucleotides line up with TRBD2. The length of the CDR3 is 15 residues. Germline lookup yields CDR1 LGHNA and CDR2 YSLEER. Trimming at V came to 0 bases and at J to 4 bases, leaving 4 bases not matched to a gene. Here the CDR3 reads CASSQDIGGGETQYF. CDR3 in DNA: TGCGCCAGCAGCCAAGACATCGGGGGGGGAGAGACCCAGTACTTC.

The genes are TRBV9 and TRBJ2-2; 8 positions agree with TRBD1. The CDR3 length is 14 residues. Looked up from germline, CDR1 is SGDLS and CDR2 is YYNGEE. The ends lost 3 bases at V and 9 bases at J; junction bases unmatched: 7. The CDR3: CASSAGGPPRELFF. The CDR3 coding sequence is TGTGCCAGCAGCGCAGGGGGCCCTCCCCGGGAGCTGTTTTTT.

This rearrangement joins TRBV30 to TRBJ1-4; D gene uncertain. Germline lookup yields CDR1 GTSNPN and CDR2 SVGIG (reference sequence). V shed 5 bases and J shed 5 bases, with 15 bases lying between them. This CDR3 has 14 residues. This CDR3 is CAWQPGILNEKLFF. The CDR3 region has the DNA TGTGCCTGGCAACCCGGGATCCTAAATGAAAAACTGTTTTTT.

V and J are TRBV19 and TRBJ2-4; possible D gene TRBD2, 6 bases. V lost 7 bases, J lost 0 bases, and 10 bases lay in between. This CDR3 spans 14 amino acids. From germline, CDR1 is LNHDA and CDR2 SQIVND (reference sequence). CDR3 sequence: CASTGLLAKNIQYF. CDR3 nucleotide sequence: TGTGCCAGTACGGGACTGCTAGCCAAAAACATTCAGTACTTC.

This chain connects TRBV9 to TRBJ2-3, with D uncertain. V was clipped by 2 bases and J by 3 bases, with 10 bases between them. CDR3 length: 14 residues. The germline CDR1 and CDR2 sequences are SGDLS and YYNGEE. The CDR3 nucleotides are TGTGCCAGCAGCGTGTGGAGTTATACAGATACGCAGTATTTT. Translation gives CASSVWSYTDTQYF.

This chain links TRBV9 with TRBJ2-2; D not resolved. Per the germline V gene, CDR1 is SGDLS and CDR2 is YYNGEE. Trimming stripped 3 bases from V and 6 bases from J, with 12 bases between. This CDR3 has 14 amino acids. The CDR3 nucleotides read TGTGCCAGCAGCGCTTCGACTCCCGCCGGGGAGCTGTTTTTT. Residues: CASSASTPAGELFF.

The rearrangement uses TRBV7-9 and TRBJ1-4, with D tentatively TRBD1 (6 bases). Germline CDR1 SEHNR, CDR2 FQNEAQ (reference sequence). V shed 5 bases and J shed 8 bases, with 12 bases lying between them. The CDR3 is made up of 13 amino acids. CDR3 residues: CASSPEGVEKLFF. The DNA of the CDR3 is TGTGCCAGCAGCCCCGAGGGGGTAGAAAAACTGTTTTTT.

The CDR3 DNA reads as TGTGCCAGCAGCTTGGAGGAGGTCTATGGCTACACCTTC. Amino acids: CASSLEEVYGYTF. The rearrangement links TRBV7-9 to TRBJ1-2; D gene ambiguous. Per the germline V gene, CDR1 is SEHNR and CDR2 is FQNEAQ (reference sequence). Trimming removed 3 bases at V and 4 bases at J, with 9 bases between. The CDR3 is 13 amino acids.

CDR3: CASDRGDTQYF. The CDR3 bases are TGTGCCAGCGACAGGGGAGATACGCAGTATTTT. V gene TRBV2 combines with J gene TRBJ2-3, with 8 bases aligning to TRBD1. The CDR3 covers 11 residues. Germline V lookup: CDR1 SNHLY, CDR2 FYNNEI. The J segment lost 5 bases and the V segment lost 8 bases, leaving 0 bases of the junction unmatched.

This sequence joins TRBV4-3 and TRBJ1-2; no clear D gene. Deletions cut 4 bases from V and 2 bases from J, with 11 bases between. Germline V CDR1 and CDR2: LGHNA, YSLEER. The CDR3 covers 14 residues. In DNA form, the CDR3 reads TGCGCCAGCAGCCCGACCCGAGAAAACTATGGCTACACCTTC. Encoded protein: CASSPTRENYGYTF.

The chain recombines TRBV11-3 with TRBJ2-1, with a weak D call TRBD2 (5 bases). Trimming removed 1 base from V and 9 bases from J, with 7 bases in between. Germline-derived CDR1 and CDR2 are SGHNT and YENEEA. CDR3 size: 12 residues. The CDR3 region is CASSLGGPEQFF. The CDR3 DNA is TGTGCCAGCAGCTTAGGCGGGCCTGAGCAGTTCTTC.

The gene calls are TRBV9 and TRBJ2-7; TRBD1 aligns across 8 bases. There are 14 residues in the CDR3. V trimming: 2 bases; J trimming: 4 bases; junction bases outside the gene matches: 5. The germline CDR1 and CDR2 sequences are SGDLS and YYNGEE. The CDR3: CASSVETGAYEQYF. In DNA, the CDR3 is TGTGCCAGCAGCGTCGAGACAGGGGCGTACGAGCAGTACTTC.

The rearrangement links TRBV15 to TRBJ2-2, with D possibly TRBD2 on 5 matching bases. This CDR3 comprises 12 residues. Germline-derived CDR1 and CDR2 are LNHNV and YYDKDF (reference sequence). Trimming cost V 11 bases and J 1 base, with 8 bases left between them. The CDR3, as DNA: TGTGCCGGCGGGCGGAACACCGGGGAGCTGTTTTTT. Translating it yields CAGGRNTGELFF.

V is TRBV19 and J is TRBJ1-2, with 8 bases fitting TRBD1. Trimming removed 2 bases from V and 4 bases from J; junction bases left unmatched: 9. The CDR3 spans 16 residues. Germline V gives CDR1 LNHDA, CDR2 SQIVND (reference sequence). The CDR3 DNA sequence: TGTGCCAGTAGTATAAGCGGACAGGGTGGATTCTATGGCTACACCTTC. This sequence encodes CASSISGQGGFYGYTF.

The chain links TRBV11-3 to TRBJ2-6, with D perhaps matching TRBD2 (6 bases). Trimming cost V 5 bases and J 1 base, with 9 bases left between them. CDR3 length: 15 amino acids. Germline V gives CDR1 SGHNT, CDR2 YENEEA. As DNA, the CDR3 is TGTGCCAGCAGCGACCGGGAGTCTGGGGCCAACGTCCTGACTTTC. It translates to CASSDRESGANVLTF. Complete variable domain (other parts from reference TRBV11-3 and TRBJ2-6): EAGVVQSPRYKIIEKKQPVAFWCNPISGHNTLYWYLQNLGQGPELLIRYENEEAVDDSQLPKDRFSAERLKGVDSTLKIQPAELGDSAVYLCASSDRESGANVLTFGAGSRLTVL.